A single sample gave rise to the 18 T cell receptor beta chains below, sequenced in a study of graft-versus-host responses after intestinal transplantation. Generated by immunoSEQ multiplex PCR, the TCRdb table keeps only in-frame clones and is missing some. The sample lists about 24,000 clones; 80% to 90% were seen once. This material consisted of PBMCs, taken nearly 470 days after intestinal transplant. All receptors come from a human patient who received an intestinal transplant, so some T cells may come from the graft donor.

The CDR3 region has the DNA TGTGCCGGGGGACAGGGCCTTACCGGGGAGCTGTTTTTT. Amino acid sequence: CAGGQGLTGELFF. The rearrangement joins TRBV7-9 to TRBJ2-2; TRBD1 aligns across 9 bases. The CDR3 consists of 13 residues. CDR1 is SEHNR and CDR2 is FQNEAQ in the germline V gene (reference sequence). The trim removed 11 bases at V and 5 bases at J, leaving 6 bases unmatched.

The V call is TRBV4-2, the J call TRBJ2-3, with 10 bases identical to TRBD2. With 3 bases clipped from V and 6 bases from J, the junction kept 9 bases outside the gene matches. CDR3 length: 16 amino acids. CDR1 LGHNA and CDR2 YNFKEQ come from the germline V gene. Written as DNA, the CDR3 is TGTGCCAGCAGCCAGGGACTAGCGCCCGGGTTGGATACGCAGTATTTT. This encodes CASSQGLAPGLDTQYF.

The chain carries TRBV19 and TRBJ2-3; D unclear. The germline V and J ends were trimmed by 1 base and 1 base, with 12 bases remaining between them. The length of the CDR3 is 16 residues. CDR1 and CDR2 from the germline V gene are LNHDA and SQIVND (reference sequence). The CDR3 sequence is CASSIVAPRGTDTQYF. The CDR3 DNA is TGTGCCAGTAGTATAGTGGCCCCCCGGGGCACAGATACGCAGTATTTT.

The gene calls are TRBV7-9 and TRBJ2-4; D gene uncertain. In germline, CDR1 is SEHNR, CDR2 FQNEAQ (reference sequence). The length of the CDR3 is 11 residues. Trimming pared 5 bases from V and 4 bases from J, leaving 3 bases between. CDR3 sequence: CASSPKNIQYF. As DNA, the CDR3 is TGTGCCAGCAGCCCTAAAAACATTCAGTACTTC.

The rearrangement links TRBV6-9 to TRBJ1-5, with 8 bases that match TRBD1. The germline V gene encodes CDR1 MNHGY and CDR2 SVAAGI. The CDR3 extends over 16 amino acids. Unmatched junction bases numbered 8, after V lost 5 bases and J lost 2 bases. The CDR3: CASSDLDRAGNQPQHF. CDR3 in DNA: TGTGCCAGCAGTGATTTGGACAGGGCTGGCAATCAGCCCCAGCATTTT.

This chain joins TRBV15 and TRBJ2-5; D is perhaps TRBD2 (5 bases). The germline V and J ends were trimmed by 9 bases and 2 bases, with 19 bases remaining between them. This CDR3 region has 15 residues. Germline values: CDR1 LNHNV, CDR2 YYDKDF (reference sequence). DNA of the CDR3: TGTGCCACTGCGGGTCGTGGCAGTCCACAAGAGACCCAGTACTTC. This gives the protein CATAGRGSPQETQYF.

The chain recombines TRBV19 with TRBJ1-1; 9 nucleotides align to TRBD1. Germline trimming cut 1 base from V and 3 bases from J; bases unmatched to any gene: 9. The CDR3 contains 17 residues. Per the germline V gene, CDR1 is LNHDA and CDR2 is SQIVND (reference sequence). CDR3 sequence reads: CASSIVPRDRVDTEAFF. DNA for the CDR3: TGTGCCAGTAGTATAGTGCCCCGGGACAGGGTGGACACTGAAGCTTTCTTT.

The J gene is TRBJ2-1, the V gene TRBV29-1; weak D call: TRBD2 (5 bases). The V end lost 2 bases, the J end lost 7 bases, and 15 bases lay between the germline ends. The germline CDR1 and CDR2 sequences are SQVTM and ANQGSEA. The CDR3 sequence is 14 residues long. CDR3 region: CSVERGSGLNEQFF. Here the CDR3 DNA reads TGCAGCGTTGAAAGAGGGAGCGGTCTGAATGAGCAGTTCTTC.

The DNA of the CDR3 is TGCGCCAGCAGTGAGTCTTACAGCCTCGAACATAGCAATCAGCCCCAGCATTTT. Its protein product is CASSESYSLEHSNQPQHF. The genes are TRBV10-2 and TRBJ1-5; D unresolved. The CDR3 spans 18 residues. CDR1 is WSHSY, CDR2 SAAADI, per germline. V was shortened by 0 bases and J by 0 bases, with 15 bases between the two germline ends.

The chain links TRBV6-5 to TRBJ1-2; D is ambiguous. The CDR3 extends over 16 amino acids. V lost 2 bases and J lost 0, with 13 bases in between. Germline V lookup: CDR1 MNHEY, CDR2 SVGAGI. The CDR3 DNA follows: TGTGCCAGCAGTTACCGTGGGCAGAAAGCTAACTATGGCTACACCTTC. Residues: CASSYRGQKANYGYTF.

The table lists this clone with a count of one. The gene calls are TRBV19 and TRBJ2-7, with unresolved D. Per the germline V gene, CDR1 is LNHDA and CDR2 is SQIVND (reference sequence). The V end was cut by 1 base, the J end by 3 bases, with 7 bases between. The CDR3 is 13 amino acids. Written as DNA, the CDR3 is TGTGCCAGTAGTATAGGCGGTAACTACGAGCAGTACTTC. This sequence encodes CASSIGGNYEQYF.

The chain has TRBV5-1 and TRBJ1-1, with TRBD1 as a possible D gene (5 bases). V lost 1 base to trimming and J lost 3 bases, with 22 bases between them. This CDR3 is built from 18 residues. The V gene's germline CDR1 is SGHRS and CDR2 YFSETQ. CDR3 DNA: TGCGCCAGCAGCTTGACTCATTCAACCAGGGTCTCGGACACTGAAGCTTTCTTT. Translated: CASSLTHSTRVSDTEAFF.

The chain carries TRBV18 and TRBJ1-1, with D tentatively TRBD1 (6 bases). This CDR3 is built from 14 residues. The germline V gene encodes CDR1 KGHSH and CDR2 LQKENI. V lost 1 base and J 6 bases, leaving 12 bases between the germline ends. In DNA, the CDR3 is TGTGCCAGCTCACCACAAACAGGGAGCGCTGAAGCTTTCTTT. Translation: CASSPQTGSAEAFF.

This clone has a handful of counts. The chain links TRBV6-5 to TRBJ2-2; D possibly corresponds to TRBD2 (5 bases). The CDR3 has 15 residues. Germline V gene lookup returns CDR1 MNHEY and CDR2 SVGAGI. The V and J ends lost 4 bases and 2 bases respectively, with 11 bases between them. CDR3: CASSWWRVNTGELFF. The CDR3 nucleotides read TGTGCCAGCAGTTGGTGGCGGGTTAACACCGGGGAGCTGTTTTTT.

This chain connects TRBV10-3 to TRBJ2-1; 8 bases fit TRBD1. Looked up from germline, CDR1 is ENHRY and CDR2 is SYGVKD. The CDR3 spans 18 residues. V lost 7 bases to trimming and J lost 2 bases; unmatched junction nucleotides: 16. CDR3: CAITRKRTGFRTYNEQFF. The CDR3 DNA follows: TGTGCCATCACCCGGAAACGGACAGGGTTCCGTACCTACAATGAGCAGTTCTTC.

This sequence joins TRBV5-1 and TRBJ2-3; D perhaps matches TRBD2 (7 bases). Germline CDR1 is SGHRS and CDR2 is YFSETQ. The CDR3 sequence is 19 residues long. Trimming cost V 2 bases and J 2 bases, with 24 bases left between them. CDR3 sequence (DNA): TGCGCCAGCAGCTTACCAACTATCCCGGGGGGCTCCCCCACAGATACGCAGTATTTT. Protein sequence: CASSLPTIPGGSPTDTQYF.

The chain combines TRBV6-1 with TRBJ2-2; TRBD1 or TRBD2 may be the D gene (6 bases each). The CDR3 length is 15 residues. Trimming took off 8 bases at V and 4 bases at J, with 17 bases between the two ends. Germline V gene sequence: CDR1 MNHNS, CDR2 SASEGT. CDR3 region: CASSKGGKSTGELFF. DNA of the CDR3: TGTGCCAGCTCCAAAGGGGGGAAGAGCACCGGGGAGCTGTTTTTT.

This chain links TRBV29-1 with TRBJ2-3; no definite D call. The germline V gene has CDR1 SQVTM and CDR2 ANQGSEA. The CDR3 is made up of 16 amino acids. V was clipped by 4 bases and J by 4 bases, with 21 bases between them. For the CDR3, the DNA is TGCAGCGTTGTCCCCCTTCCCGGCGGACGGCCAGATACGCAGTATTTT. The encoded protein is CSVVPLPGGRPDTQYF.